Each of the 31 T cell receptor beta chains below was sequenced from the same sample in a study of T cell repertoires in cytomegalovirus infection. TCRdb called the reads again in MiXCR, with one record for every CDR3 protein. The profile shows about 830,000 distinct CDR3 sequences, 32% of them singletons. The antigens these receptors bind are not known. Source: cultured CD8+ T cells from PBMCs, taken from culture after CMV antigen stimulation. Receptors originate from a human donor in good health (CMV status not recorded). Some clones in this sample may be carry-over from other donors' samples.

This clonotype was seen repeatedly, ten times or more. This sequence joins TRBV11-1 and TRBJ2-2, with D hard to call. The V gene lost 5 bases and the J gene lost 0 bases, with 16 bases spanning the gap. The CDR3 extends over 17 amino acids. The germline V gene encodes CDR1 SGHAT and CDR2 FQDESV (reference sequence). This CDR3 reads CASSLKIGTPNTGELFF. The CDR3 DNA is TGTGCCAGCAGCCTGAAAATAGGCACTCCGAACACCGGGGAGCTGTTTTTT.

The CDR3 protein is CASSYEWGGGDTQYF. As DNA, the CDR3 is TGTGCCAGCAGTTACGAGTGGGGGGGGGGAGATACGCAGTATTTT. The V and J genes are TRBV6-6 and TRBJ2-3; the match to TRBD2 covers 7 bases. The CDR3 length is 15 residues. V lost 2 bases to trimming and J lost 5 bases; unmatched junction nucleotides: 7. CDR1 and CDR2 from the germline V gene are MNHNY and SVGAGI (reference sequence).

This clonotype was counted only a few times. The rearrangement joins TRBV4-2 to TRBJ2-7; unclear D gene. The length of the CDR3 is 14 residues. The germline V and J ends were trimmed by 3 bases and 5 bases, with 14 bases remaining between them. The germline CDR1 and CDR2 sequences are LGHNA and YNFKEQ. The CDR3 sequence: CASSHEGLQDEQYF. The CDR3 region has the DNA TGTGCCAGCAGCCATGAAGGGTTGCAGGACGAGCAGTACTTC.

This clonotype was detected ten times or more. The V call is TRBV7-9, the J call TRBJ2-7; 8 bases match TRBD1. CDR1 is SEHNR and CDR2 is FQNEAQ in the germline V gene (reference sequence). The CDR3 loop spans 13 amino acids. Unmatched junction bases numbered 3, after V lost 5 bases and J lost 3 bases. CDR3 amino acids: CASSGTGDYEQYF. The CDR3, as DNA: TGTGCCAGCAGCGGGACAGGAGACTACGAGCAGTACTTC. The whole variable domain, remainder taken from reference TRBV7-9 and TRBJ2-7, is DTGVSQNPRHKITKRGQNVTFRCDPISEHNRLYWYRQTLGQGPEFLTYFQNEAQLEKSRLLSDRFSAERPKGSFSTLEIQRTEQGDSAMYLCASSGTGDYEQYFGPGTRLTVT.

The table lists this clonotype with a few counts. The chain uses TRBV27 and TRBJ2-3, with 8 bases identical to TRBD1. The CDR3 is made up of 22 amino acids. J lost 3 bases, V lost 1 base, and 24 bases had no gene match. Germline loops: CDR1 MNHEY, CDR2 SMNVEV (reference sequence). Here the CDR3 reads CASSLFSPGQGLAGIITDTQYF. The CDR3 DNA reads as TGTGCCAGCAGTTTATTCTCTCCCGGACAGGGCCTGGCGGGTATAATTACAGATACGCAGTATTTT.

V usage is TRBV6-6 and J usage is TRBJ2-1; no clear D. Trimming took off 0 bases at V and 7 bases at J, with 22 bases between the two ends. CDR1 is MNHNY and CDR2 is SVGAGI in the germline V gene (reference sequence). The CDR3 has 18 residues. The CDR3 DNA reads TGTGCCAGCAGTTACTCGATGGCCCCTAAGCCTACTATGAATGAGCAGTTCTTC. Amino acids: CASSYSMAPKPTMNEQFF.

This clonotype was found a few times. CDR3 coding DNA: TGTGCCAGCAGCCCGAGGGTGGGGGAGCTGTTTTTT. Encoded protein: CASSPRVGELFF. This rearrangement joins TRBV7-8 to TRBJ2-2; D perhaps matches TRBD2 (5 bases). V was clipped by 5 bases and J by 8 bases, with 9 bases between them. Germline CDR1 SGHVS, CDR2 FQNEAQ. This CDR3 has 12 amino acids.

About this clonotype: The junction and the germline gene differ at one end; a read error may be behind it. The rearrangement uses TRBV19 and TRBJ1-1, with 9 bases identical to TRBD1. This CDR3 region has 15 residues. Germline loops: CDR1 LNHDA, CDR2 SQIVND (reference sequence). The CDR3 DNA sequence: TGTGCCAGTAGAATAGGAGGGACAGGGTTAACTGAAGCTTTCTTT. It codes for CASRIGGTGLTEAFF.

This clonotype was counted many times. The gene calls are TRBV7-6 and TRBJ1-1; unclear D gene. This CDR3 is 14 amino acids long. Trimming left V 5 bases short and J 4 bases short, with 14 bases between. Germline assignment: CDR1 SGHVS and CDR2 FNYEAQ. The CDR3 coding sequence is TGTGCCAGCAGCATGTCGACCCTAAGCACTGAAGCTTTCTTT. It yields the protein CASSMSTLSTEAFF.

This clonotype came up a few times. The V call is TRBV12-3 or TRBV12-4, the J call TRBJ1-5; TRBD1 is a possible D gene (5 bases). The CDR3 extends over 15 amino acids. The V and J ends lost 5 bases and 2 bases respectively, with 13 bases between them. DNA of the CDR3: TGTGCCAGCAGTCTGACCCGGGGGGGCAATCAGCCCCAGCATTTT. The encoded protein is CASSLTRGGNQPQHF.

This clonotype turned up a few times. This chain links TRBV7-9 with TRBJ2-1; maybe TRBD1 (5 bases). V lost 1 base to trimming and J lost 4 bases, with 14 bases between them. The CDR3 contains 16 residues. The V gene's germline CDR1 is SEHNR and CDR2 FQNEAQ (reference sequence). The CDR3 spells CASSLGQQAWYNEQFF. DNA for the CDR3: TGTGCCAGCAGCTTAGGTCAACAGGCCTGGTACAATGAGCAGTTCTTC.

V and J are TRBV11-2 and TRBJ2-1; TRBD2 matches at 8 bases. Germline values: CDR1 SGHAT, CDR2 FQNNGV. The CDR3 is 16 amino acids. V shed 6 bases, J shed 2 bases, and the junction held 9 bases outside the gene matches. CDR3 region: CASRRTSLPPYNEQFF. In DNA, the CDR3 is TGTGCCAGCAGACGGACTAGCCTACCTCCCTACAATGAGCAGTTCTTC.

The CDR3: CASSVGPSGVAVLTDTQYF. DNA for the CDR3: TGTGCCAGCAGCGTAGGCCCCTCCGGAGTAGCGGTGCTCACAGATACGCAGTATTTT. This chain links TRBV9 with TRBJ2-3, with D maybe TRBD2 (6 bases). Trimming left V 0 bases short and J 2 bases short, with 22 bases between. The CDR3 spans 19 residues. CDR1 is SGDLS and CDR2 is YYNGEE in the germline V gene.

This chain uses TRBV7-8 with TRBJ2-5; D is possibly TRBD2 (5 bases). Trimming left V 0 bases short and J 5 bases short, with 16 bases between. Germline V gene lookup returns CDR1 SGHVS and CDR2 FQNEAQ. The CDR3 consists of 16 residues. CDR3 nucleotides: TGTGCCAGCAGCTTAGCCTTATCCGCAGGCGGGGAGACCCAGTACTTC. Encoded protein: CASSLALSAGGETQYF. The full variable domain, in which reference TRBV7-8 and TRBJ2-5 provide the parts outside the CDR3, is GAGVSQSPRYKVAKRGQDVALRCDPISGHVSLFWYQQALGQGPEFLTYFQNEAQLDKSGLPSDRFFAERPEGSVSTLKIQRTQQEDSAVYLCASSLALSAGGETQYFGPGTRLLVL.

This clonotype was picked up a small number of times. This chain joins TRBV27 and TRBJ2-3; D ambiguous. The V gene lost 0 bases and the J gene lost 2 bases, with 3 bases spanning the gap. Germline V CDR1 and CDR2: MNHEY, SMNVEV (reference sequence). This CDR3 is 13 amino acids long. The CDR3 protein is CASSLSYTDTQYF. The CDR3 nucleotides are TGTGCCAGCAGTTTATCGTACACAGATACGCAGTATTTT.

This clonotype was counted only a few times. The chain has TRBV4-3 and TRBJ2-1; no clear D gene. CDR3 length equals 11 residues. V was clipped by 1 base and J by 9 bases, with 4 bases between them. In germline, CDR1 is LGHNA, CDR2 YSLEER. The CDR3 nucleotides read TGCGCCAGCAGCCAAGGGGTTGAGCAGTTCTTC. It yields the protein CASSQGVEQFF.

The V gene is TRBV6-2 or TRBV6-3, the J gene TRBJ2-5; possibly TRBD1 for D (6 bases). Trimming shortened V by 5 bases and J by 1 base, and 11 bases separated the two germline ends. Looked up from germline, CDR1 is MNHEY and CDR2 is SVGEGT. The CDR3 covers 14 residues. The CDR3, as DNA: TGTGCCAGCAGTACTCTGGGGGCCCAAGAGACCCAGTACTTC. Protein: CASSTLGAQETQYF.

The chain links TRBV5-4 to TRBJ2-1, with 9 positions matching TRBD1. The CDR3 covers 14 residues. Trimming removed 5 bases from V and 5 bases from J; junction bases left unmatched: 5. Germline values: CDR1 SGHNT, CDR2 YYREEE (reference sequence). CDR3 coding DNA: TGTGCCAGCAGTTACAGGGGGCACAACAATGAGCAGTTCTTC. It yields the protein CASSYRGHNNEQFF.

A note on this clonotype: Germline is not matched at one junction end, which may reflect a read error. V is TRBV6-8 and J is TRBJ2-6; TRBD1 matches 8 bases. This CDR3 is 16 amino acids long. Germline V CDR1 and CDR2: MNHGY, SAAAGT. The CDR3 nucleotides read TGTGCCTCAGTCGGTACAGGGGGTCCCGGGGCCAACGTCCAGACTTTC. Translated: CASVGTGGPGANVQTF.

This clonotype was seen a few times. The chain links TRBV6-2 or TRBV6-3 to TRBJ1-5; weak D call: TRBD1 (6 bases). V was shortened by 4 bases and J by 0 bases, with 31 bases between the two germline ends. The CDR3 has 22 amino acids. Germline values: CDR1 MNHEY, CDR2 SVGEGT. Written as DNA, the CDR3 is TGTGCCAGCAGTTGGGACCCGGACAGCCCCGGACCACTGATTTATAGCAATCAGCCCCAGCATTTT. Translating it yields CASSWDPDSPGPLIYSNQPQHF.

This clonotype was observed a handful of times. This sequence joins TRBV12-3 or TRBV12-4 and TRBJ1-1; D unresolved. The CDR3 consists of 12 residues. V lost 6 bases to trimming and J lost 3 bases, with 8 bases between them. CDR3 in DNA: TGTGCCAGCAGGCCGACTGACACTGAAGCTTTCTTT. Protein product: CASRPTDTEAFF.

This clonotype was observed a few times. This chain connects TRBV5-1 to TRBJ1-1; tentative D call: TRBD1 (5 bases). Per the germline V gene, CDR1 is SGHRS and CDR2 is YFSETQ. This CDR3 comprises 12 residues. Deletions cut 4 bases from V and 14 bases from J, with 18 bases between. The CDR3 loop reads CASSRSGDRLFF. The CDR3 coding sequence is TGCGCCAGCAGCCGCTCCGGGGACCGACTCTTCTTT.

This clonotype was seen a handful of times. This chain links TRBV4-1 with TRBJ1-1, with D hard to call. In germline, CDR1 is MGHRA, CDR2 YSYEKL. Trimming pared 0 bases from V and 4 bases from J, leaving 12 bases between. CDR3 length equals 15 residues. CDR3 DNA: TGCGCCAGCAGCCAAGATTCTCGGGTTAGCACTGAAGCTTTCTTT. This sequence encodes CASSQDSRVSTEAFF.

In its sample, this clonotype was seen a few times. The genes are TRBV11-2 and TRBJ1-4; no clear D gene. The V gene's germline CDR1 is SGHAT and CDR2 FQNNGV. Trimming stripped 2 bases from V and 2 bases from J, with 6 bases between. This CDR3 has 14 residues. As DNA, the CDR3 is TGTGCCAGCAGCTTATCGGGCACTAATGAAAAACTGTTTTTT. Amino acid sequence: CASSLSGTNEKLFF.

This clonotype was observed a few times. The gene calls are TRBV6-1 and TRBJ1-4; possible D gene TRBD1, 5 bases. In germline, CDR1 is MNHNS, CDR2 SASEGT. The CDR3 loop spans 18 amino acids. V was trimmed by 5 bases and J by 4 bases, leaving 23 bases between them. The CDR3, as DNA: TGTGCCAGCAGTACCGCTCCCCAGGAAGGGGCCCTTAATGAAAAACTGTTTTTT. This translates into CASSTAPQEGALNEKLFF.

This clonotype was recorded at least ten times. The chain joins TRBV7-2 to TRBJ2-1, with D perhaps TRBD1 or TRBD2 (7 bases each). With 3 bases removed from V and 4 bases from J, the gap between germline ends came to 16 bases. CDR3 length equals 16 residues. From germline, CDR1 is SGHTA and CDR2 FQGNSA. As DNA, the CDR3 is TGTGCCAGCAGCTTGACAGGGAGGGCTTATTACAATGAGCAGTTCTTC. This sequence encodes CASSLTGRAYYNEQFF. Supplemented by reference TRBV7-2 and TRBJ2-1, the full variable domain reads GAGVSQSPSNKVTEKGKDVELRCDPISGHTALYWYRQSLGQGLEFLIYFQGNSAPDKSGLPSDRFSAERTGGSVSTLTIQRTQQEDSAVYLCASSLTGRAYYNEQFFGPGTRLTVL.

This clonotype was found a few times. V and J are TRBV27 and TRBJ2-5; a weak D match, TRBD2 (5 bases). V gave up 6 bases and J gave up 2 bases, with 25 bases separating them. This CDR3 is 18 amino acids long. Germline assignment: CDR1 MNHEY and CDR2 SMNVEV (reference sequence). The CDR3 DNA follows: TGTGCCAGCAGCCCAATCTCGACCCGGGGTATGGGTCAAGAGACCCAGTACTTC. As protein: CASSPISTRGMGQETQYF.

This clonotype was picked up a small number of times. The chain employs TRBV20-1 and TRBJ2-3; 9 nucleotides align to TRBD1. V shed 5 bases, J shed 3 bases, and the junction held 6 bases outside the gene matches. In germline, CDR1 is DFQATT, CDR2 SNEGSKA (reference sequence). The CDR3 is 14 amino acids. CDR3 sequence: CSARGTGLTDTQYF. The DNA of the CDR3 is TGCAGTGCTCGCGGGACAGGGTTAACAGATACGCAGTATTTT.

This clonotype was counted ten times or more. The chain employs TRBV28 and TRBJ2-2, with D uncertain. This CDR3 has 15 residues. V lost 7 bases and J 2 bases, leaving 14 bases between the germline ends. CDR1 and CDR2 (germline): MDHEN, SYDVKM. CDR3 coding DNA: TGTGCCAGCACCCCCCGGAAAGGAAACACCGGGGAGCTGTTTTTT. This encodes CASTPRKGNTGELFF. Supplemented by reference TRBV28 and TRBJ2-2, the full variable domain reads DVKVTQSSRYLVKRTGEKVFLECVQDMDHENMFWYRQDPGLGLRLIYFSYDVKMKEKGDIPEGYSVSREKKERFSLILESASTNQTSMYLCASTPRKGNTGELFFGEGSRLTVL.

This sequence joins TRBV25-1 and TRBJ2-1; TRBD1 agrees at 8 bases. In germline, CDR1 is MGHDK, CDR2 SYGVNS. V was pared by 8 bases and J by 6 bases, with 9 bases of the junction left unmatched. CDR3 length equals 14 residues. The CDR3 here is CASLDRGPFNEQFF. CDR3 nucleotides: TGTGCCAGCCTTGACAGGGGCCCCTTCAATGAGCAGTTCTTC.

V gene TRBV12-3 or TRBV12-4 combines with J gene TRBJ2-1, with TRBD2 identical over 10 bases. J lost 7 bases, V lost 6 bases, and 12 bases had no gene match. The CDR3 is 16 residues long. CDR3 residues: CASSPFERGGGNEQFF. CDR3 bases: TGTGCCAGCAGCCCTTTCGAGCGGGGGGGCGGAAATGAGCAGTTCTTC.